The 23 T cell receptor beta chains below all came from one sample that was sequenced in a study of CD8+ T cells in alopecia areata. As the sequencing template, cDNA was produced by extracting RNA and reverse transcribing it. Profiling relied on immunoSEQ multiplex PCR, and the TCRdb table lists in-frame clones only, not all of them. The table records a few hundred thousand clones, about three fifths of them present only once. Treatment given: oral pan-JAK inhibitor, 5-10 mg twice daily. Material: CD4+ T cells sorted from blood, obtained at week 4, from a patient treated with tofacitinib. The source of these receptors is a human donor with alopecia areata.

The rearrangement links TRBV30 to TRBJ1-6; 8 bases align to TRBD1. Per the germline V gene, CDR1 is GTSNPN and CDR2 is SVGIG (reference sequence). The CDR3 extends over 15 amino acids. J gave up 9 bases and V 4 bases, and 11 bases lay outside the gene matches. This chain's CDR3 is CAWKPDRARISPLHF. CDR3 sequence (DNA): TGTGCCTGGAAACCGGACAGGGCAAGGATTTCACCCCTCCACTTT.

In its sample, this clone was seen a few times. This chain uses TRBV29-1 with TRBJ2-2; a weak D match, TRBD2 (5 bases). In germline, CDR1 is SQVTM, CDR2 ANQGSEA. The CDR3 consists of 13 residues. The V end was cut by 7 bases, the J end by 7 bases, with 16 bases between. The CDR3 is CSGSTRAGGELFF. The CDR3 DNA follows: TGCAGCGGCTCGACGAGGGCTGGCGGGGAGCTGTTTTTT.

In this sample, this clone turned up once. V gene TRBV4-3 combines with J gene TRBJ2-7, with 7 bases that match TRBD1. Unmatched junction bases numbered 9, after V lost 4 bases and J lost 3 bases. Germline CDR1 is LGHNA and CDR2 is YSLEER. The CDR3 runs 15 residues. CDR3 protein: CASSPQTGSGYEQYF. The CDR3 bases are TGCGCCAGCAGCCCTCAGACAGGGTCGGGCTACGAGCAGTACTTC.

The DNA of the CDR3 is TGTGCCATCAGTGATAATGGGCATGGCTACACCTTC. It specifies CAISDNGHGYTF. The V gene is TRBV10-3, the J gene TRBJ1-2; D is unresolved. Germline V gene sequence: CDR1 ENHRY, CDR2 SYGVKD. This CDR3 has 12 residues. V shed 3 bases and J shed 6 bases, with 8 bases lying between them.

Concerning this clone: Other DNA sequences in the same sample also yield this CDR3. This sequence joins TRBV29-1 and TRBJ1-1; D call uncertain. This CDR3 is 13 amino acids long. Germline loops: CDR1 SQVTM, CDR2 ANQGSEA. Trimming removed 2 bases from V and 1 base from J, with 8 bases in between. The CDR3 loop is CSVERRQNTEAFF. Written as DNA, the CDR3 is TGCAGCGTTGAAAGAAGACAGAACACTGAAGCTTTCTTT.

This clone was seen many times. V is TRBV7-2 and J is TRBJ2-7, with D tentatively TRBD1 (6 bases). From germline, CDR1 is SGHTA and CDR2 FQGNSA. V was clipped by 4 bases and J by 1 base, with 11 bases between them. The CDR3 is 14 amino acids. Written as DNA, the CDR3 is TGTGCCAGCAGCTATGACGGACAGTCCTACGAGCAGTACTTC. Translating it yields CASSYDGQSYEQYF.

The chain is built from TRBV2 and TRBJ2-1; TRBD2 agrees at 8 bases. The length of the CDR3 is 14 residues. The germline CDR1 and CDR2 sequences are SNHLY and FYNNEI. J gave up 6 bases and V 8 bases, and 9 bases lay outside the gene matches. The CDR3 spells CASGRDGLANEQFF. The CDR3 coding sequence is TGTGCCAGCGGCCGGGATGGACTAGCCAATGAGCAGTTCTTC.

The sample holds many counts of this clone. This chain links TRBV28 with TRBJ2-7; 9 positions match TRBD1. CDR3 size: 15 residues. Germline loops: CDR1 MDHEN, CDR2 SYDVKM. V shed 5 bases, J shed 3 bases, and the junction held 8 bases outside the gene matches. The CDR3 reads CASSPGQGLNYEQYF. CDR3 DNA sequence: TGTGCCAGCAGTCCCGGACAGGGGTTGAACTACGAGCAGTACTTC.

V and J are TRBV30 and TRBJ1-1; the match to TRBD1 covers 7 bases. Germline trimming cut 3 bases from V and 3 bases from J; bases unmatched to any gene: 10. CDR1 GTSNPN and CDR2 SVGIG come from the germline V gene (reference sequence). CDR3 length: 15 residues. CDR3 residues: CAWRGRQGRDTEAFF. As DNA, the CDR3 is TGTGCCTGGAGGGGAAGACAGGGTCGGGACACTGAAGCTTTCTTT.

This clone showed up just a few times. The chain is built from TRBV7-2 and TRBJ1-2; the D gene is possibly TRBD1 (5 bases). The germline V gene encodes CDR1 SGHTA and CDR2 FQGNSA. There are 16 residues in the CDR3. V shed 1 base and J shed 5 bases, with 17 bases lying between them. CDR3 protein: CASSLEGRVNRYGYTF. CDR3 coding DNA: TGTGCCAGCAGCTTAGAGGGCAGGGTCAACCGTTATGGCTACACCTTC.

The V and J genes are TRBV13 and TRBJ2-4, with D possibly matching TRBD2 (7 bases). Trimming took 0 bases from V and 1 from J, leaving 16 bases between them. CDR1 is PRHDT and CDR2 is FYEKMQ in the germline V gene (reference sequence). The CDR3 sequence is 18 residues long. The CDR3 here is CASSLGHRRGAAKNIQYF. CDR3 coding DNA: TGTGCCAGCAGCTTAGGGCATCGACGGGGGGCGGCCAAAAACATTCAGTACTTC. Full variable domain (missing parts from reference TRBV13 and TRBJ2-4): AAGVIQSPRHLIKEKRETATLKCYPIPRHDTVYWYQQGPGQDPQFLISFYEKMQSDKGSIPDRFSAQQFSDYHSELNMSSLELGDSALYFCASSLGHRRGAAKNIQYFGAGTRLSVL.

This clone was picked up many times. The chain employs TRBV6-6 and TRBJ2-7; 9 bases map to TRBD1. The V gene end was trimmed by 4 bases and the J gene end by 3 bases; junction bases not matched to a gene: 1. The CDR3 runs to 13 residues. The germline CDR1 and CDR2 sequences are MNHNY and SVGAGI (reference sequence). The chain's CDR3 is CASSLGQGYEQYF. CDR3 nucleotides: TGTGCCAGCAGTTTGGGACAGGGCTACGAGCAGTACTTC.

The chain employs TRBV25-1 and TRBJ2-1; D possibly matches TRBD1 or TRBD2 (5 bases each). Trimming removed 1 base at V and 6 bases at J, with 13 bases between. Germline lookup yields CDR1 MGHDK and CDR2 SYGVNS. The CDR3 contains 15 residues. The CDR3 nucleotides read TGTGCCAGCAGTGAATCGGGACGGAGTGCCAATGAGCAGTTCTTC. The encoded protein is CASSESGRSANEQFF.

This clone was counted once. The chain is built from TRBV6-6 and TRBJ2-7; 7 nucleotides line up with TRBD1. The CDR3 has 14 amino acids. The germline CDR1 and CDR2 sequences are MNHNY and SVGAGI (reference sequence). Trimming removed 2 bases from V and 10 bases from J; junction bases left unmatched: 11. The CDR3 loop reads CASSYLSDRIVQYF. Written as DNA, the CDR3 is TGTGCCAGCAGTTACCTCTCGGACAGGATTGTTCAGTACTTC.

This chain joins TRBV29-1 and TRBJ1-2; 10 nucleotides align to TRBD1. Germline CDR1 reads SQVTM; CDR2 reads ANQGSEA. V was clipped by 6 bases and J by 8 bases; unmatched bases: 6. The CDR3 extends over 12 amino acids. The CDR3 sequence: CSVQGQGYGYTF. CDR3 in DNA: TGCAGCGTGCAGGGACAGGGGTACGGCTACACCTTC.

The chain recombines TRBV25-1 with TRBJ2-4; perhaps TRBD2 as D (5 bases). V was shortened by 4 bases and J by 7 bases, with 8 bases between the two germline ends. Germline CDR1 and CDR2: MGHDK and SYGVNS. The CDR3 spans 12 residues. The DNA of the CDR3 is TGTGCCAGCAGTGCTGAGGGCAACATTCAGTACTTC. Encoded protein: CASSAEGNIQYF.

For the CDR3, the DNA is TGCAGCGTTACCGGACAGGGGCGACCCTACGAGCAGTACTTC. Protein product: CSVTGQGRPYEQYF. The rearrangement links TRBV29-1 to TRBJ2-7; 9 bases are shared with TRBD1. Germline CDR1 reads SQVTM; CDR2 reads ANQGSEA. V gave up 5 bases and J gave up 2 bases; unmatched junction bases: 7. The CDR3 covers 14 residues.

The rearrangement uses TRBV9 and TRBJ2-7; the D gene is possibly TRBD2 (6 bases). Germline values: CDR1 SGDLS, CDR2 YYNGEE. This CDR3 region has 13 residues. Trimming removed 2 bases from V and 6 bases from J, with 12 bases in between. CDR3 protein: CASSVGLGGEQYF. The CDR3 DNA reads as TGTGCCAGCAGCGTCGGACTGGGAGGCGAGCAGTACTTC.

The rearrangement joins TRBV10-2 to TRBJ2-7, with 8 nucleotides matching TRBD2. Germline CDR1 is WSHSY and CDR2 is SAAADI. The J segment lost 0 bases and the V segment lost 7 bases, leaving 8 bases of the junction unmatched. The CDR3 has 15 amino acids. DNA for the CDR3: TGCGCCAGCACCGGAGCGGGGGCCCACTCCTACGAGCAGTACTTC. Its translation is CASTGAGAHSYEQYF.

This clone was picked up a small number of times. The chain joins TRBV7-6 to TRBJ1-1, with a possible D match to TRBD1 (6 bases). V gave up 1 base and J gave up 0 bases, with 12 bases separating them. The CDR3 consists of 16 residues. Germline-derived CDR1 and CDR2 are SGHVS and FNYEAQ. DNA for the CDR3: TGTGCCAGCAGCTTAGAGACAGGACTCATGAACACTGAAGCTTTCTTT. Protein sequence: CASSLETGLMNTEAFF.

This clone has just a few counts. The CDR3 region is CASSEKGKGNQPQHF. In DNA form, the CDR3 reads TGTGCCAGCAGTGAAAAGGGAAAGGGCAATCAGCCCCAGCATTTT. The V gene is TRBV25-1, the J gene TRBJ1-5; D is unresolved. Germline V gives CDR1 MGHDK, CDR2 SYGVNS. The CDR3 has 15 amino acids. V lost 2 bases and J 2 bases, leaving 10 bases between the germline ends.

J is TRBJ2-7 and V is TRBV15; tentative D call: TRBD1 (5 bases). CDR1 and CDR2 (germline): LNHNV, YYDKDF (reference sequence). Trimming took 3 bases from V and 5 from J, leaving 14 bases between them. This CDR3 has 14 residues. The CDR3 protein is CATSRQGVFNEQYF. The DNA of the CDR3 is TGTGCCACCAGCAGGCAGGGCGTCTTTAACGAGCAGTACTTC.

This CDR3 reads CSVYDRPRDTQYF. The CDR3 DNA reads TGCAGCGTTTACGACAGGCCTCGAGATACGCAGTATTTT. The rearrangement links TRBV29-1 to TRBJ2-3, with a tentative D call TRBD1 (6 bases). The CDR3 runs to 13 residues. The germline V gene has CDR1 SQVTM and CDR2 ANQGSEA. Trimming cost V 5 bases and J 5 bases, with 14 bases left between them.